These 12 T cell receptor beta chains share one sample of origin, sequenced in a study of T cell clonotyping in hematopoietic cell transplantation. The assay was immunoSEQ multiplex PCR, and TCRdb's table has in-frame clones only and misses some. Here the sample spans over 10,000 clones, roughly 45% being singletons. What was sequenced was peripheral blood mononuclear cells. The origin of the receptors is a man aged 45-65 years in good health. Some clones in this sample may be carry-over from other donors' samples.

J is TRBJ1-2 and V is TRBV7-9, with TRBD1 matching over 8 bases. The CDR3 runs to 13 residues. CDR1 and CDR2 from the germline V gene are SEHNR and FQNEAQ (reference sequence). Unmatched junction bases numbered 1, after V lost 4 bases and J lost 3 bases. In nucleotides, the CDR3 is TGTGCCAGCAGCTCGACAGGGGACTATGGCTACACCTTC. Encoded protein: CASSSTGDYGYTF.

This chain links TRBV6-5 with TRBJ1-2; no reliable D call. Germline V gives CDR1 MNHEY, CDR2 SVGAGI. The CDR3 sequence is 12 residues long. V lost 7 bases to trimming and J lost 9 bases, with 15 bases between them. The CDR3 nucleotides read TGTGCCAGCATGTCCCTCACATCCAGCTACACCTTC. It is translated as CASMSLTSSYTF.

The chain links TRBV6-5 to TRBJ2-7; tentative D call: TRBD1 (5 bases). The germline CDR1 and CDR2 sequences are MNHEY and SVGAGI. Trimming cost V 0 bases and J 3 bases, with 12 bases left between them. This CDR3 region has 15 residues. The CDR3 protein is CASSYSIQGYYEQYF. CDR3 nucleotide sequence: TGTGCCAGCAGTTACTCGATTCAGGGTTACTACGAGCAGTACTTC.

This chain links TRBV2 with TRBJ2-1, with a weak D call TRBD2 (5 bases). Trimming stripped 9 bases from V and 8 bases from J, with 14 bases between. From germline, CDR1 is SNHLY and CDR2 FYNNEI. This CDR3 has 12 residues. The CDR3 sequence is CASGLFLDEQFF. The CDR3 DNA is TGTGCCAGTGGACTGTTTTTGGATGAGCAGTTCTTC. The whole variable domain, remainder taken from reference TRBV2 and TRBJ2-1, is EPEVTQTPSHQVTQMGQEVILRCVPISNHLYFYWYRQILGQKVEFLVSFYNNEISEKSEIFDDQFSVERPDGSNFTLKIRSTKLEDSAMYFCASGLFLDEQFFGPGTRLTVL.

The rearrangement links TRBV5-6 to TRBJ2-2; unclear D gene. V dropped 1 base and J dropped 1 base, with 14 bases sitting between them. Per germline, CDR1 SGHDT and CDR2 YYEEEE. CDR3 length equals 17 residues. This chain's CDR3 is CASSLRFLGLNTGELFF. The CDR3 coding sequence is TGTGCCAGCAGCTTGCGATTTCTGGGCTTGAACACCGGGGAGCTGTTTTTT.

This clone showed up just a few times. The chain couples TRBV6-1 to TRBJ1-6; no clear D. The CDR3 covers 14 residues. Trimming left V 2 bases short and J 10 bases short, with 12 bases between. Germline-derived CDR1 and CDR2 are MNHNS and SASEGT. CDR3 sequence reads: CASSEPTEISPLHF. For the CDR3, the DNA is TGTGCCAGCAGTGAACCCACAGAAATCTCACCCCTCCACTTT.

The chain combines TRBV19 with TRBJ1-5, with a tentative D call TRBD1 (6 bases). With 6 bases removed from V and 7 bases from J, the gap between germline ends came to 16 bases. The V gene's germline CDR1 is LNHDA and CDR2 SQIVND (reference sequence). This CDR3 has 14 amino acids. The chain's CDR3 is CASRNRVGGQPQHF. For the CDR3, the DNA is TGTGCCAGTAGGAACAGGGTCGGAGGGCAGCCCCAGCATTTT.

Only one count was recorded for this clone. V usage is TRBV5-6 and J usage is TRBJ1-1; 8 positions match TRBD1. The germline gives CDR1 SGHDT, CDR2 YYEEEE. This CDR3 comprises 17 residues. The trim removed 3 bases at V and 0 bases at J, leaving 10 bases unmatched. The CDR3 nucleotides are TGTGCCAGCAGCTCGGGACAGGATTTAATCATGAACACTGAAGCTTTCTTT. Translation: CASSSGQDLIMNTEAFF.

CDR3 amino acids: CASSADRGRTDTQYF. Here the CDR3 DNA reads TGTGCCAGCAGCGCCGACAGGGGGCGGACAGATACGCAGTATTTT. The rearrangement links TRBV7-2 to TRBJ2-3; 10 bases map to TRBD1. There are 15 residues in the CDR3. Germline V gene lookup returns CDR1 SGHTA and CDR2 FQGNSA. V lost 5 bases to trimming and J lost 3 bases; unmatched junction nucleotides: 5.

This clone was recorded a few times. The rearrangement uses TRBV5-6 and TRBJ1-5; D uncertain. Germline V CDR1 and CDR2: SGHDT, YYEEEE. Trimming took 2 bases from V and 7 from J, leaving 7 bases between them. The CDR3 extends over 12 amino acids. CDR3 residues: CASSFIGQPQHF. DNA for the CDR3: TGTGCCAGCAGCTTCATCGGGCAGCCCCAGCATTTT.

This chain connects TRBV29-1 to TRBJ2-5, with no clear D. Trimming removed 2 bases at V and 4 bases at J, with 2 bases between. The germline CDR1 and CDR2 sequences are SQVTM and ANQGSEA. This CDR3 contains 10 residues. This CDR3 reads CSVERETQYF. CDR3 nucleotide sequence: TGCAGCGTTGAAAGAGAGACCCAGTACTTC.

The gene calls are TRBV4-2 and TRBJ2-7; TRBD1 is a possible D gene (6 bases). This CDR3 has 12 amino acids. From germline, CDR1 is LGHNA and CDR2 YNFKEQ. V was clipped by 4 bases and J by 6 bases, with 10 bases between them. CDR3 loop: CASSLGASEQYF. The CDR3 DNA reads TGTGCCAGCAGCCTGGGGGCGTCCGAGCAGTACTTC.